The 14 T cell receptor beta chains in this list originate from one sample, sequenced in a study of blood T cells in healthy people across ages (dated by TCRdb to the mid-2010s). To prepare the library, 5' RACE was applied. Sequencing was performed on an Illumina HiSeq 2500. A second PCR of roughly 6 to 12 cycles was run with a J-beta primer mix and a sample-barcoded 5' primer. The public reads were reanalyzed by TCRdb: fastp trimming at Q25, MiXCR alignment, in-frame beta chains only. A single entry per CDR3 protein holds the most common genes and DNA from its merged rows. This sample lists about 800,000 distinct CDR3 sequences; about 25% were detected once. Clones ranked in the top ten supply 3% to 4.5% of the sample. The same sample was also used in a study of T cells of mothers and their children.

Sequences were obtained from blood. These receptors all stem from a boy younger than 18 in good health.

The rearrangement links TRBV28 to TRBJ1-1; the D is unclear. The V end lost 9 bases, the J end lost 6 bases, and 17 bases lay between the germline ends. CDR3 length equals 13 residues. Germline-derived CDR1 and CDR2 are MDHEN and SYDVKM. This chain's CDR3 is CASTMDRLAEAFF. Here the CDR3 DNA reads TGTGCCAGTACGATGGACCGATTGGCTGAAGCTTTCTTT.

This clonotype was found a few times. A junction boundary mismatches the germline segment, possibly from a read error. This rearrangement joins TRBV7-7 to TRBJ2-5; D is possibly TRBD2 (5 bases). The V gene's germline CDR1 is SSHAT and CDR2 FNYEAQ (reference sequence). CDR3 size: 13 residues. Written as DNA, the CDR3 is TGTGCTAGCAGCGAAGCGGCCCAAGAGACCCAGTACTTC. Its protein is CASSEAAQETQYF.

The CDR3 DNA is TGTGCCAGCAGCTTCGGACTAGATTCGGACACCGGGGAGCTGTTTTTT. This gives the protein CASSFGLDSDTGELFF. The chain joins TRBV7-6 to TRBJ2-2; TRBD2 agrees at 7 bases. This CDR3 spans 16 amino acids. The V segment lost 3 bases and the J segment 3 bases; nucleotides outside the gene matches: 7. CDR1 SGHVS and CDR2 FNYEAQ come from the germline V gene.

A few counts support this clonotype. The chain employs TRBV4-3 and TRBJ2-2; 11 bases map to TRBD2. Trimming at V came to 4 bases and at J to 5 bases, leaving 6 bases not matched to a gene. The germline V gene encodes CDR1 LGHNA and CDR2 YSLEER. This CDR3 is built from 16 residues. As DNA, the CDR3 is TGCGCCAGCAGCCCGACTAGCGGGGTGGATACCGGGGAGCTGTTTTTT. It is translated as CASSPTSGVDTGELFF.

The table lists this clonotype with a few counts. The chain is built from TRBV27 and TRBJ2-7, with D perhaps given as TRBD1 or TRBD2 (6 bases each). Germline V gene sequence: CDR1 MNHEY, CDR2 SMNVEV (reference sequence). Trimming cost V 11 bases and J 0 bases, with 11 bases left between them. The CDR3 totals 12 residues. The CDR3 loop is CASGANSYEQYF. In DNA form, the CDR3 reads TGTGCCTCGGGGGCCAACTCCTACGAGCAGTACTTC.

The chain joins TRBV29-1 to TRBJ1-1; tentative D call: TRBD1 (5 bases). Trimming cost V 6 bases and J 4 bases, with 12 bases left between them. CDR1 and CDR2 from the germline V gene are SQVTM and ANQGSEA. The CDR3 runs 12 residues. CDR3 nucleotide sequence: TGCAGCGTGGTGGGACGGAGCACTGAAGCTTTCTTT. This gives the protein CSVVGRSTEAFF.

The CDR3 sequence is CASSSTGQGAYEQYF. As DNA, the CDR3 is TGTGCCAGCAGTTCGACGGGACAGGGGGCATACGAGCAGTACTTC. This chain links TRBV28 with TRBJ2-5; 12 positions match TRBD1. The assigned J gene may be wrong: the sequence end matches TRBJ2-7 better. This CDR3 comprises 15 residues. Germline assignment: CDR1 MDHEN and CDR2 SYDVKM.

The CDR3, as DNA: TGTGCCAGCAGCAATGCCGCGGAGCTTAATGAAAAACTGTTTTTT. The encoded protein is CASSNAAELNEKLFF. This chain uses TRBV21-1 with TRBJ1-4. TRBV21-1 is tagged as a pseudogene. The CDR3 runs 15 residues.

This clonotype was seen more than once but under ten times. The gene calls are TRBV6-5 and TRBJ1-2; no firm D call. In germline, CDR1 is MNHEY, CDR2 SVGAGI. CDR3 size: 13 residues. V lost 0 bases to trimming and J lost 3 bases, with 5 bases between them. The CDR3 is CASSYSADYGYTF. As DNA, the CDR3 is TGTGCCAGCAGTTACTCGGCAGACTATGGCTACACCTTC.

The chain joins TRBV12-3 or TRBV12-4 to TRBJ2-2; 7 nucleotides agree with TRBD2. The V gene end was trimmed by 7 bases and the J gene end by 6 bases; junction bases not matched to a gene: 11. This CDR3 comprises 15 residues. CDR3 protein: CASTRGAGDPGELFF. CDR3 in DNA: TGTGCCAGCACTAGAGGGGCGGGAGACCCCGGGGAGCTGTTTTTT.

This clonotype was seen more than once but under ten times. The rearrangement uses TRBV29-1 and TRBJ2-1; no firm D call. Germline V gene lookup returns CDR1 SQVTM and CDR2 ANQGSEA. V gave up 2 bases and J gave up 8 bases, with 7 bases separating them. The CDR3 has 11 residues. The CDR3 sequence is CSVEKWDEQFF. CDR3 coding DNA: TGCAGCGTTGAAAAGTGGGATGAGCAGTTCTTC.

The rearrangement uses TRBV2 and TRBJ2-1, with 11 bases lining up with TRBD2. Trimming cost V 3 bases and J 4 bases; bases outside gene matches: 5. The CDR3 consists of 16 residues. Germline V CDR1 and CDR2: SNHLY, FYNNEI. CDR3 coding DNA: TGTGCCAGCAGTGATCCTAGCGGGGGGCAGTACAATGAGCAGTTCTTC. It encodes CASSDPSGGQYNEQFF.

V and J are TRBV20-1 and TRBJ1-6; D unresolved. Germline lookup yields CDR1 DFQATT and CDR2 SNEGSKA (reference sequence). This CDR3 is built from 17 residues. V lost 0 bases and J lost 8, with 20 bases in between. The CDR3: CSARDRAGLLTHSPLHF. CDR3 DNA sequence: TGCAGTGCTAGAGATAGGGCAGGCCTACTTACCCATTCACCCCTCCACTTT.

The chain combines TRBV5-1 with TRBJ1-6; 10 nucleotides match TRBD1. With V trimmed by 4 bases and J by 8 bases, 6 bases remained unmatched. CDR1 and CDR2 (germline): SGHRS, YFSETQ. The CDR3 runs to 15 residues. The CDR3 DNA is TGCGCCAGCAGCCCCCGGACAGGGGGTGATTCACCCCTCCACTTT. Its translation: CASSPRTGGDSPLHF.